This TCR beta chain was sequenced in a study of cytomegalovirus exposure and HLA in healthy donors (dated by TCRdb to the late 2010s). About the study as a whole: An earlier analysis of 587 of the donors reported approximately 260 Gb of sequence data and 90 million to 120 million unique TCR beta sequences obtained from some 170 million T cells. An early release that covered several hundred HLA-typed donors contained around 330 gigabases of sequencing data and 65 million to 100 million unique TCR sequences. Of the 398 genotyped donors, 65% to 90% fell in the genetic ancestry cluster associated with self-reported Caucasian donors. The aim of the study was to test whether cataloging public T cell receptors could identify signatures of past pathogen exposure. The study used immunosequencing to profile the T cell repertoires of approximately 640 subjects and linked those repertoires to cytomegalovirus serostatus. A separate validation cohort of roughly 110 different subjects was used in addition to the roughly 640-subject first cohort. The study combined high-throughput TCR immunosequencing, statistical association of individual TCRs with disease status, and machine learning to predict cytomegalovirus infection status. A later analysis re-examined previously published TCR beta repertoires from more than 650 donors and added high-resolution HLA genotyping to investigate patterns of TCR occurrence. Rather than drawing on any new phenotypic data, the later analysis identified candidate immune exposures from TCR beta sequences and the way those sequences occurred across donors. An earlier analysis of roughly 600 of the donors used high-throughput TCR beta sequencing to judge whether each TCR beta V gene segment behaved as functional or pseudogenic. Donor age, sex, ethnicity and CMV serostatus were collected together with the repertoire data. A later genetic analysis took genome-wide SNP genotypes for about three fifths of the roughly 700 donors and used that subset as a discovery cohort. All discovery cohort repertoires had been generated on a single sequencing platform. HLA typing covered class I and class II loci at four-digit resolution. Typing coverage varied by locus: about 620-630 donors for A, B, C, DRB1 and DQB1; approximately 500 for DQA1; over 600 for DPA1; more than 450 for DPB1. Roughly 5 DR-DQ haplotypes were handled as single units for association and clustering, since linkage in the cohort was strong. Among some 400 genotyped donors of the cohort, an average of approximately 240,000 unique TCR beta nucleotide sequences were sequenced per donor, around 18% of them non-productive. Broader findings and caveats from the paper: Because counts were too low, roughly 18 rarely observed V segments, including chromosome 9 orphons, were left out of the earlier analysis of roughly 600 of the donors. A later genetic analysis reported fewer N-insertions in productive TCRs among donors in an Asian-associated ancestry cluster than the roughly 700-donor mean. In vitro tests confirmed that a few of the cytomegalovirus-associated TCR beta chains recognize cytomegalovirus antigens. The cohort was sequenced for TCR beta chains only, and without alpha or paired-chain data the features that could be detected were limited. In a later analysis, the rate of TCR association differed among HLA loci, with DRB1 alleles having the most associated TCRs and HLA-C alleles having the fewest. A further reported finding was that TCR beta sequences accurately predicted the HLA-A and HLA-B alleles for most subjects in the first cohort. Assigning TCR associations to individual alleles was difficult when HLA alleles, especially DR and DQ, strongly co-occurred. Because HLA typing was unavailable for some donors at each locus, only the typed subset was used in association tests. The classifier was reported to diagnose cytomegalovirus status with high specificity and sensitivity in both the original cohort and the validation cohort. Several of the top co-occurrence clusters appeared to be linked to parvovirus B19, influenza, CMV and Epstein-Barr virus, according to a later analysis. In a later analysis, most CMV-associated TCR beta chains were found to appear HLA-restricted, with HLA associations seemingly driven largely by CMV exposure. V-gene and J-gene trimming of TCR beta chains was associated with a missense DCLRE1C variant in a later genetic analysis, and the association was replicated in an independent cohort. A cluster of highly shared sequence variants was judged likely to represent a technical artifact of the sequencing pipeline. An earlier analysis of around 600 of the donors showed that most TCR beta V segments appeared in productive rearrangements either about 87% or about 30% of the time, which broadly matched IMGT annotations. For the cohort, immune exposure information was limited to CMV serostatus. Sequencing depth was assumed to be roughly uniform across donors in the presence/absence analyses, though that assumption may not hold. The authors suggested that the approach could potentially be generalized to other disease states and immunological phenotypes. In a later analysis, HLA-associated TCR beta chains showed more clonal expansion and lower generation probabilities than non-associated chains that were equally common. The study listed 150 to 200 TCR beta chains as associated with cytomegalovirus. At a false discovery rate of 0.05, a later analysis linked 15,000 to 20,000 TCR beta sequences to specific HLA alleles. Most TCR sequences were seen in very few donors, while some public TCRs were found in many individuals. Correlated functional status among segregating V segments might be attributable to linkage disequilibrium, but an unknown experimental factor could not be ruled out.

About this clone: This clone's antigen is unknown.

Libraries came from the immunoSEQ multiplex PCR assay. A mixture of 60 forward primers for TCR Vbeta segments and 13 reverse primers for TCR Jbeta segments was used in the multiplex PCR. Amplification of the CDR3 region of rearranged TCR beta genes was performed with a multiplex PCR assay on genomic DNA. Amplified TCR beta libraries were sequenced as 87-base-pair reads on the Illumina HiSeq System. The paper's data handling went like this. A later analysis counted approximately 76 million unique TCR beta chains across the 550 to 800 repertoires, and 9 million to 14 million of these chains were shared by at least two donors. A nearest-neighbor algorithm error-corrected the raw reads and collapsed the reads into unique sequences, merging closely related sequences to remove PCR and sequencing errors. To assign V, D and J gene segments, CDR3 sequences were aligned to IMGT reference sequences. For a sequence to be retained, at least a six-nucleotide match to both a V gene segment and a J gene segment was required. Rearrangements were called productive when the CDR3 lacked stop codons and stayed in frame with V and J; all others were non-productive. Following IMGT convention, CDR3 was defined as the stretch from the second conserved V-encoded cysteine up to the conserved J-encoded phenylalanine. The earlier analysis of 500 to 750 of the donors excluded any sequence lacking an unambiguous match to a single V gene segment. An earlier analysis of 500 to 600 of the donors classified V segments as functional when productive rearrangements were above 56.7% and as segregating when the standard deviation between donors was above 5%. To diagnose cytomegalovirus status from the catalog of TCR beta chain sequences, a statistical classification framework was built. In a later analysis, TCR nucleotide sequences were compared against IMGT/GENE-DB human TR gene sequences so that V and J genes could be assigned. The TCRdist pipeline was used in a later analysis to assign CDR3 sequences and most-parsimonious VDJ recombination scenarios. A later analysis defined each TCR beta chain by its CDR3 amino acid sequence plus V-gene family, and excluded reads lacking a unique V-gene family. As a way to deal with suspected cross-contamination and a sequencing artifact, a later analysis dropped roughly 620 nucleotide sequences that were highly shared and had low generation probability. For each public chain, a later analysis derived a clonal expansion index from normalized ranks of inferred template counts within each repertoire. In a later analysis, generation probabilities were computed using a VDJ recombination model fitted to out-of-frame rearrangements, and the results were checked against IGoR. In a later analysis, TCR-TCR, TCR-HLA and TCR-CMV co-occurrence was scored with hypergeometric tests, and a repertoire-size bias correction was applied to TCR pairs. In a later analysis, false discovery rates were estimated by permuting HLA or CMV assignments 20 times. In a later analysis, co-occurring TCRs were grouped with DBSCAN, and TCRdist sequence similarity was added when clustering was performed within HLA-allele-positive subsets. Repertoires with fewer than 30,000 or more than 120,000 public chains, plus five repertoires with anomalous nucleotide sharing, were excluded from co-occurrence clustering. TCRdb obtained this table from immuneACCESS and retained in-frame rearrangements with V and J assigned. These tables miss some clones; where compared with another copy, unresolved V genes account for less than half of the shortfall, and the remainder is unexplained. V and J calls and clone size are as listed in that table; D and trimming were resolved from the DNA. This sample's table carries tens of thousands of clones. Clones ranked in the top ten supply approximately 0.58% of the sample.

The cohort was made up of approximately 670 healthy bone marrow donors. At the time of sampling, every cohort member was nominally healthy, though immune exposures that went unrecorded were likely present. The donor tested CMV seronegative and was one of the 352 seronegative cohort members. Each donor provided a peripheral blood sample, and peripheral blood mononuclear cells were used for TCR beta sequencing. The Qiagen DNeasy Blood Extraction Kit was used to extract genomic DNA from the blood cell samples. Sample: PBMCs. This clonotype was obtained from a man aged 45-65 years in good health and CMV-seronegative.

The CDR3 protein is CSVDRTGIYGYTF. The nucleotides read TGCAGCGTGGATCGGACAGGGATCTATGGCTACACCTTC. The rearranged chain carries TRBV29-1 and TRBJ1-2, with TRBD1 matching 8 junction bases. Reading the germline V gene gives CDR1 SQVTM and CDR2 ANQGSEA. From cysteine to phenylalanine, the CDR3 is 13 amino acids long. Kept here is only the CDR3 DNA, which spans 39 bases and is read in frame from base 1. The junction shows trimming of 6 bases on V and 4 bases on J, and the gene matches do not reach 7 bases of it.